These 31 T cell receptor beta chains originate from one sample sequenced in a study of OX40 agonist ivuxolimab in advanced cancers. Sequencing used immunoSEQ multiplex PCR; TCRdb keeps in-frame clones, though not all of them. The profile covers fewer than 85,000 clones, with 70% to 90% appearing a single time and 0.72% taken by the ten largest. The material sequenced was CD4+ or CD8+ T cells sorted from blood, taken in a trial of the OX40 agonist ivuxolimab. The receptors were sampled from an adult with an advanced solid tumor such as melanoma, head and neck, liver or kidney cancer.

In this sample, this clone turned up once. V usage is TRBV6-1 and J usage is TRBJ2-7, with 11 bases lining up with TRBD2. The CDR3 covers 15 residues. V lost 9 bases and J lost 4; bases outside the gene matches: 11. Germline-derived CDR1 and CDR2 are MNHNS and SASEGT. The CDR3 DNA sequence: TGTGCCAGTACGACCTCATGGACTAGCGGGTACGAGCAGTACTTC. Its protein is CASTTSWTSGYEQYF.

The J gene is TRBJ1-5, the V gene TRBV27; TRBD1 might be the D (6 bases). From germline, CDR1 is MNHEY and CDR2 SMNVEV (reference sequence). The CDR3 totals 13 residues. The V gene lost 8 bases and the J gene lost 6 bases, with 14 bases spanning the gap. The CDR3 sequence: CASGGGMFQPQHF. CDR3 bases: TGTGCCAGCGGAGGGGGTATGTTTCAGCCCCAGCATTTT.

Only one count was recorded for this clone. The CDR3 nucleotides are TGTGCCAGCAGCTTTCTACTAGGGGGCCAAGAGACCCAGTACTTC. This translates into CASSFLLGGQETQYF. This rearrangement joins TRBV7-2 to TRBJ2-5; a weak D match, TRBD1 (6 bases). V lost 3 bases to trimming and J lost 1 base, with 12 bases between them. Germline-derived CDR1 and CDR2 are SGHTA and FQGNSA. There are 15 residues in the CDR3.

The V and J genes are TRBV7-3 and TRBJ2-3; possible D gene TRBD2, 5 bases. Deletions cut 4 bases from V and 5 bases from J, with 13 bases between. The germline V gene has CDR1 SGHTA and CDR2 FQGTGA. CDR3 length equals 14 residues. This CDR3 reads CASSSGIRGDTQYF. DNA for the CDR3: TGTGCCAGCAGCTCTGGAATCCGGGGAGATACGCAGTATTTT. Using reference TRBV7-3 and TRBJ2-3 for the parts outside the CDR3, the full variable domain is GAGVSQTPSNKVTEKGKYVELRCDPISGHTALYWYRQSLGQGPEFLIYFQGTGAADDSGLPNDRFFAVRPEGSVSTLKIQRTERGDSAVYLCASSSGIRGDTQYFGPGTRLTVL.

V usage is TRBV5-1 and J usage is TRBJ1-2; 7 nucleotides match TRBD1. V was clipped by 1 base and J by 4 bases; unmatched bases: 13. Per germline, CDR1 SGHRS and CDR2 YFSETQ. This CDR3 is 17 amino acids long. This CDR3 reads CASSLYRGTAQPYGYTF. The CDR3 coding sequence is TGCGCCAGCAGCTTGTATAGAGGGACAGCTCAACCCTATGGCTACACCTTC.

Concerning this clone itself: Distinct nucleotide sequences in the sample also encode this CDR3. V and J are TRBV9 and TRBJ1-1; no clear D gene. Germline loops: CDR1 SGDLS, CDR2 YYNGEE. Trimming removed 0 bases from V and 2 bases from J, with 5 bases in between. CDR3 length equals 13 residues. The CDR3 coding sequence is TGTGCCAGCAGCGTAGGATCAAACACTGAAGCTTTCTTT. Amino acids: CASSVGSNTEAFF.

The J gene is TRBJ1-2, the V gene TRBV30; 8 positions agree with TRBD1. The CDR3 totals 13 residues. Germline values: CDR1 GTSNPN, CDR2 SVGIG (reference sequence). The trim removed 4 bases at V and 4 bases at J, leaving 5 bases unmatched. CDR3 bases: TGTGCCTGGAACCCGGGACAGGTCTATGGCTACACCTTC. Amino acids: CAWNPGQVYGYTF.

The chain employs TRBV19 and TRBJ1-2; 10 bases are a match to TRBD1. This CDR3 region has 15 residues. Losses at the gene ends were 6 bases for V and 1 base for J; bases not matched to a gene: 5. Germline CDR1 is LNHDA and CDR2 is SQIVND (reference sequence). As DNA, the CDR3 is TGTGCCAGTAGGGACAGGGGGAAGGTTAACTATGGCTACACCTTC. It encodes CASRDRGKVNYGYTF. Full variable domain (rest looked up from reference TRBV19 and TRBJ1-2): DGGITQSPKYLFRKEGQNVTLSCEQNLNHDAMYWYRQDPGQGLRLIYYSQIVNDFQKGDIAEGYSVSREKKESFPLTVTSAQKNPTAFYLCASRDRGKVNYGYTFGSGTRLTVV.

CDR3 sequence (DNA): TGTGCCAGCAGCGCCAAGGAGACATCACCCCTCCACTTT. It encodes CASSAKETSPLHF. This rearrangement joins TRBV9 to TRBJ1-6; D unclear. There are 13 residues in the CDR3. V was clipped by 3 bases and J by 10 bases, with 11 bases between them. Germline lookup yields CDR1 SGDLS and CDR2 YYNGEE.

The chain uses TRBV5-1 and TRBJ1-1; no clear D gene. CDR1 is SGHRS, CDR2 YFSETQ, per germline. The CDR3 extends over 14 amino acids. With 0 bases removed from V and 1 base from J, the gap between germline ends came to 7 bases. CDR3 in DNA: TGCGCCAGCAGCTTGGGACCGACGAACACTGAAGCTTTCTTT. It codes for CASSLGPTNTEAFF.

The rearrangement joins TRBV10-3 to TRBJ2-7; TRBD2 aligns across 12 bases. Germline-derived CDR1 and CDR2 are ENHRY and SYGVKD. This CDR3 contains 15 residues. With V trimmed by 5 bases and J by 7 bases, 9 bases remained unmatched. CDR3: CAISTLAGGPREQYF. As DNA, the CDR3 is TGTGCCATCAGTACCCTAGCGGGAGGGCCGAGAGAGCAGTACTTC.

The chain carries TRBV7-2 and TRBJ2-7; D is uncertain. Per the germline V gene, CDR1 is SGHTA and CDR2 is FQGNSA. This CDR3 region has 13 residues. V lost 3 bases and J 0 bases, leaving 6 bases between the germline ends. The CDR3 region has the DNA TGTGCCAGCAGCTTGGCCAGCTCCTACGAGCAGTACTTC. Translating it yields CASSLASSYEQYF.

This chain joins TRBV19 and TRBJ1-4; 7 bases match TRBD1. The germline CDR1 and CDR2 sequences are LNHDA and SQIVND (reference sequence). The V gene end was trimmed by 6 bases and the J gene end by 5 bases; junction bases not matched to a gene: 3. The CDR3 totals 13 residues. The CDR3 loop is CASSWGQNEKLFF. DNA for the CDR3: TGTGCCAGTAGCTGGGGACAGAATGAAAAACTGTTTTTT.

This clone was observed a few times. The chain uses TRBV6-1 and TRBJ1-6; the D is unclear. This CDR3 spans 14 amino acids. The V end lost 7 bases, the J end lost 7 bases, and 14 bases lay between the germline ends. Germline V gene sequence: CDR1 MNHNS, CDR2 SASEGT. CDR3 in DNA: TGTGCCAGCAAGGAGGGTCCGGGGAATTCACCCCTCCACTTT. Protein: CASKEGPGNSPLHF.

As DNA, the CDR3 is TGTGCCAGCCGAAGCGGGAGGAGGTACAATGAGCAGTTCTTC. Protein: CASRSGRRYNEQFF. The genes are TRBV27 and TRBJ2-1; 9 bases align to TRBD2. Germline CDR1 is MNHEY and CDR2 is SMNVEV (reference sequence). The V segment lost 8 bases and the J segment 4 bases; nucleotides outside the gene matches: 6. There are 14 residues in the CDR3.

This CDR3 reads CASGTSRYNEQFF. The CDR3 DNA follows: TGTGCCTCCGGGACTAGCAGATACAATGAGCAGTTCTTC. The chain carries TRBV30 and TRBJ2-1; 9 bases fit TRBD2. Trimming cost V 7 bases and J 4 bases; bases outside gene matches: 5. CDR1 is GTSNPN, CDR2 SVGIG, per germline (reference sequence). This CDR3 is 13 amino acids long.

This chain links TRBV27 with TRBJ1-2; TRBD1 is a possible D gene (5 bases). Trimming took 6 bases from V and 3 from J, leaving 23 bases between them. This CDR3 region has 17 residues. In germline, CDR1 is MNHEY, CDR2 SMNVEV (reference sequence). The CDR3 DNA sequence: TGTGCCAGCAGACGATTGACCTCAGGGCTCCTTGACTATGGCTACACCTTC. Translating gives CASRRLTSGLLDYGYTF.

The chain has TRBV4-3 and TRBJ1-4; 9 bases map to TRBD1. Germline CDR1 and CDR2: LGHNA and YSLEER. The CDR3 loop spans 14 amino acids. J gave up 8 bases and V 4 bases, and 5 bases lay outside the gene matches. DNA of the CDR3: TGCGCCAGCAGCCCTTCCGGGACAGGGGAAAAACTGTTTTTT. Translation gives CASSPSGTGEKLFF.

The CDR3 bases are TGCGCCAGCAGCCAAGACGCAGGCCCATACAATGAGCAGTTCTTC. Its translation is CASSQDAGPYNEQFF. This chain uses TRBV4-3 with TRBJ2-1; D gene uncertain. Germline V gives CDR1 LGHNA, CDR2 YSLEER. With 0 bases removed from V and 4 bases from J, the gap between germline ends came to 10 bases. The CDR3 is 15 residues long.

This chain joins TRBV6-1 and TRBJ1-1; 8 positions match TRBD1. Germline loops: CDR1 MNHNS, CDR2 SASEGT. The junction had 5 bases not matched to a gene; V was cut back by 8 bases and J by 3 bases. The CDR3 loop spans 13 amino acids. The CDR3: CASDDRGDTEAFF. As DNA, the CDR3 is TGTGCCAGCGACGACAGGGGTGACACTGAAGCTTTCTTT.

This rearrangement joins TRBV30 to TRBJ2-5; maybe TRBD2 (5 bases). The CDR3 runs to 14 residues. The germline V gene encodes CDR1 GTSNPN and CDR2 SVGIG (reference sequence). Trimming removed 1 base at V and 7 bases at J, with 16 bases between. The CDR3 reads CAWSAGSLRGTQYF. The CDR3 DNA follows: TGTGCCTGGAGTGCAGGCTCCCTACGGGGGACCCAGTACTTC.

The chain links TRBV19 to TRBJ2-2; tentatively, D is TRBD1 or TRBD2 (5 bases each). The length of the CDR3 is 14 residues. CDR1 and CDR2 (germline): LNHDA, SQIVND (reference sequence). Trimming took off 8 bases at V and 4 bases at J, with 14 bases between the two ends. The CDR3 region is CASASLGVTGELFF. For the CDR3, the DNA is TGTGCCAGTGCCAGCCTGGGGGTCACCGGGGAGCTGTTTTTT.

The gene calls are TRBV30 and TRBJ2-1; D is ambiguous. CDR3 length: 11 residues. Trimming shortened V by 3 bases and J by 7 bases, and 7 bases separated the two germline ends. Germline V gives CDR1 GTSNPN, CDR2 SVGIG (reference sequence). The CDR3 nucleotides are TGTGCCTGGAGCAGGAGTAATGAGCAGTTCTTC. It specifies CAWSRSNEQFF.

The V call is TRBV7-8, the J call TRBJ1-1, with no clear D. Germline CDR1 reads SGHVS; CDR2 reads FQNEAQ. V dropped 1 base and J dropped 0 bases, with 9 bases sitting between them. This CDR3 is built from 15 residues. In DNA form, the CDR3 reads TGTGCCAGCAGCTTAGTTGGCGGCGTGAACACTGAAGCTTTCTTT. Its protein is CASSLVGGVNTEAFF. The entire variable domain, with the rest obtained from reference TRBV7-8 and TRBJ1-1, is as follows: GAGVSQSPRYKVAKRGQDVALRCDPISGHVSLFWYQQALGQGPEFLTYFQNEAQLDKSGLPSDRFFAERPEGSVSTLKIQRTQQEDSAVYLCASSLVGGVNTEAFFGQGTRLTVV.

The chain joins TRBV6-6 to TRBJ1-2, with D perhaps TRBD1 (6 bases). The CDR3 extends over 16 amino acids. Germline loops: CDR1 MNHNY, CDR2 SVGAGI (reference sequence). The ends were cut back, 0 bases at V and 6 bases at J, with 17 bases in the middle. CDR3 region: CASSYSTGIVYDGYTF. CDR3 coding DNA: TGTGCCAGCAGTTACTCCACAGGGATTGTGTATGATGGCTACACCTTC.

CDR3 sequence reads: CASSEGTYSTNEKLFF. CDR3 nucleotides: TGTGCCAGCTCAGAGGGGACATATTCAACTAATGAAAAACTGTTTTTT. The gene calls are TRBV18 and TRBJ1-4; TRBD1 is a possible D gene (6 bases). V was cut by 5 bases and J by 0 bases, with 13 bases left in between. The germline CDR1 and CDR2 sequences are KGHSH and LQKENI. The CDR3 is 16 amino acids.

This chain uses TRBV7-2 with TRBJ2-3; tentatively, D is TRBD2 (5 bases). Germline V gene data show CDR1 as SGHTA and CDR2 as FQGNSA. The CDR3 is 16 residues long. Trimming left V 0 bases short and J 2 bases short, with 12 bases between. The CDR3 region is CASSLAQGLITDTQYF. The CDR3 DNA follows: TGTGCCAGCAGCTTAGCCCAAGGACTTATCACAGATACGCAGTATTTT.

The genes are TRBV11-2 and TRBJ2-1, with TRBD2 matching 9 bases. Germline V lookup: CDR1 SGHAT, CDR2 FQNNGV. With V trimmed by 5 bases and J by 8 bases, 10 bases remained unmatched. The CDR3 totals 15 residues. CDR3 bases: TGTGCCAGCAGCCTTCGGGCGGGGGGGCCTCATGAGCAGTTCTTC. Translating gives CASSLRAGGPHEQFF.

This clone came up once. The chain recombines TRBV30 with TRBJ1-2; TRBD1 matches at 8 bases. This CDR3 comprises 13 residues. V shed 2 bases and J 4 bases; nucleotides not matched to a gene: 3. From germline, CDR1 is GTSNPN and CDR2 SVGIG (reference sequence). CDR3 sequence reads: CAWSPGQGYGYTF. CDR3 sequence (DNA): TGTGCCTGGAGTCCCGGACAGGGCTATGGCTACACCTTC.

The chain links TRBV18 to TRBJ1-5; D unresolved. The CDR3 spans 13 residues. In germline, CDR1 is KGHSH, CDR2 LQKENI. Between the trimmed V and J ends, which lost 3 bases and 1 base, there was a span of 4 bases. The CDR3 reads CASSPGSNQPQHF. CDR3 DNA sequence: TGTGCCAGCTCACCTGGCAGCAATCAGCCCCAGCATTTT.

The V call is TRBV5-1, the J call TRBJ2-1; no firm D call. Trimming removed 4 bases at V and 7 bases at J, with 21 bases between. Germline values: CDR1 SGHRS, CDR2 YFSETQ. The CDR3 is 16 residues long. CDR3 in amino acids: CASSRGPSAQSNEQFF. DNA for the CDR3: TGCGCCAGCAGCCGAGGACCCAGCGCCCAATCAAATGAGCAGTTCTTC.